The source of this T cell receptor (beta chain) is a study of blood T cell repertoires in COVID-19. Turning to the study itself: Acute and convalescent COVID-19 specimens originated in the United States, Italy and Spain. PBMCs, B-cell-depleted T cells, or T cells were the source of the cDNA or gDNA that made up the material.

Original processing methods: Quantification of nucleated cells was approximated via reference gene primer amplification. Generated by immunoSEQ multiplex PCR, the TCRdb table keeps only in-frame clones and is missing some. D and trimming come from the DNA, and the V and J calls and clone size come from that table. The sample consists of roughly 150,000 clones, more than 75% of them appearing once. The clonotype was recovered from a man in his forties or fifties who had recovered from COVID-19. Sequencing was done on a sample of peripheral blood.

This CDR3 reads CASSRGGGEYNEQFF. In DNA, the CDR3 is TGTGCCAGCAGCCGGGGGGGCGGGGAATACAATGAGCAGTTCTTC. The chain uses TRBV3-1 (or the pseudogene TRBV3-2) and TRBJ2-1; tentative D call: TRBD2 (7 bases). The ends were cut back, 4 bases at V and 4 bases at J, with 14 bases in the middle. The V gene's germline CDR1 is LGHDT and CDR2 YNNKEL (reference sequence). The length of the CDR3 is 15 residues.